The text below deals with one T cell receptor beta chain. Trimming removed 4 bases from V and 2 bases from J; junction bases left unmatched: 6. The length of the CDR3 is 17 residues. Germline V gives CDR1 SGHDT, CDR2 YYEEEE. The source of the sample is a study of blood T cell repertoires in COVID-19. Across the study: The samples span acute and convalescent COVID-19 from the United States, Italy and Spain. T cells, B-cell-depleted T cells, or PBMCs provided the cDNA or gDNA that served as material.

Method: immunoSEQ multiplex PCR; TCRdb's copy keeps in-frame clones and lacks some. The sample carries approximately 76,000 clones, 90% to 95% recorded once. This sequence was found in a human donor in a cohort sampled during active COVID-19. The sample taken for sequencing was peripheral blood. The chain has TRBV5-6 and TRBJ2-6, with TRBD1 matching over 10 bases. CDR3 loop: CASSDGTGATGANVLTF. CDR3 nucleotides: TGTGCCAGCAGCGACGGGACAGGGGCTACTGGGGCCAACGTCCTGACTTTC.